The source of this T cell receptor beta chain is a study of T cell responses to AZD1222 COVID-19 vaccine (dated by TCRdb to the early 2020s). Study-wide context: Because spike-specific TCR depth and breadth did not differ between the two schedules, AZD1222 recipients who got a second dose at roughly 4 weeks were pooled with those who got a second dose at roughly 12 weeks. TCR sequencing covered more than 230 trial participants: 207 given two doses of AZD1222 and about 26 given two doses of MenACWY control vaccine. Trial participants were enrolled by age into 18-55, 56-69 and 70-plus year subgroups, with roughly 150, 30 and 60 TCR-sequenced participants respectively.

This clone was seen a handful of times. This clone's antigen is unknown. Base quality data are lacking; no much larger clone is found one base away. Other nucleotide sequences from this sample produce the same CDR3. What the study reported, not specific to this receptor: Because no samples from the day 14 peak response were available, repertoires could be characterized only after the peak T cell response. Only five to seven AZD1222 recipients were SARS-CoV-2 seropositive at baseline, limiting conclusions about previously exposed vaccinees. After two AZD1222 doses, spike-specific TCR breadth and depth were significantly higher than at day 0 and than in MenACWY recipients. Reportedly, almost half of the unique spike-specific TCRs recognized epitopes lying outside the regions that are mutated in the B.1.351 and B.1.1.7 variants. Participants were mostly white British, with more females than males. The authors suggested clonal diversity may have been underestimated. In the small 56-69-year group, the increase in depth fell short of significance, most likely because of low power. CD4 TCRs associated with the vaccine covered the entire spike protein, and the dominant responses were in regions 160-218 and 743-854.

The CDR3 regions of human TCRbeta chains were analyzed by immunosequencing. On the study's bioinformatics: TCRs in the repertoires were compared against a reference library of SARS-CoV-2-specific TCRs that had been generated with the MIRA antigen-specificity platform. Breadth was defined as the fraction of unique TCRs that were SARS-CoV-2-associated, and depth was defined as the fraction of total T cells that were SARS-CoV-2-associated. Using the MIRA data, every spike-specific TCR was mapped to the spike region that the TCR reacted to and assigned to either a CD4 or a CD8 class. Log10-transformed breadth and depth values were compared by one-way ANOVA with Sidak's multiple comparisons tests. TCRdb stores this immuneACCESS table with in-frame sequences only. Part of the clones is absent; in the studies checked, under half of the shortfall reflects unresolved V genes, and no reason is known for the rest. That table gives V, J and clone size, and the DNA gave D and trimming. The sample table holds roughly 120,000 clones, of which about 85% were seen once. 6.2% of the sample lies in the top ten.

V and J lose 0 bases and 6 bases, and a span of 6 bases separates them. The CDR3 spans 12 residues, from the cysteine through the phenylalanine. Only the CDR3 region is kept as DNA, spanning 36 bases read in frame from base 1. Reading the germline V gene gives CDR1 SGHTS and CDR2 YDEGEE. The sample's time point label, in plain terms: baseline before first vaccination. Vaccinee samples came from UK trials COV001 and COV002, including a single-blind randomized controlled phase 2/3 trial of AZD1222 (ChAdOx1 nCoV-19) in healthy adults. For TCRbeta chain sequencing, PBMC samples were collected from trial participants at day 0 and at day 28 after the second dose.

The sequence links TRBV5-8 to TRBJ2-5; too little of a D gene remains to name it. The TCR comes from an adult in good health. The input for sequencing was peripheral blood, taken on day 0 of AZD1222 vaccination. CDR3 loop: CASSLEGKTQYF. The DNA reads TGTGCCAGCAGCTTGGAGGGAAAGACCCAGTACTTC.